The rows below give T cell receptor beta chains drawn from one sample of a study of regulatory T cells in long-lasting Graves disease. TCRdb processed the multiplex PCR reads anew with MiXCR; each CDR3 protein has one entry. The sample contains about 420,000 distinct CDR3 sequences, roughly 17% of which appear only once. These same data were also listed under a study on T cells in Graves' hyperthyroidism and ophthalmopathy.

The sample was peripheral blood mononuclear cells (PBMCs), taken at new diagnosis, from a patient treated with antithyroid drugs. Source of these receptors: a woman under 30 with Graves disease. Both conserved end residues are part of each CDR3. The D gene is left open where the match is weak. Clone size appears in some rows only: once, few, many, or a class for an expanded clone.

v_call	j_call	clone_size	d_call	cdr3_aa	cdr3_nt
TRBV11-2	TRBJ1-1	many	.	CASRPPGLEAFF	TGTGCCAGCAGGCCACCGGGACTTGAAGCTTTCTTT
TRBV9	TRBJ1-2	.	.	CASSPRPEQVLYGYTF	TGTGCCAGCAGCCCTCGCCCGGAACAGGTCTTATATGGCTACACCTTC
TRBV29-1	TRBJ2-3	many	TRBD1	CSVTGQGVTDTQYF	TGCAGCGTTACGGGACAGGGGGTCACAGATACGCAGTATTTT
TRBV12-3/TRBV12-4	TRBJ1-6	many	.	CASSLGLIMSF	TGTGCCAGCAGCCTCGGTCTCATCATGAGCTTT
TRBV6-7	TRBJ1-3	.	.	CAMGNTIYF	TGTGCCATGGGAAACACCATATATTTT
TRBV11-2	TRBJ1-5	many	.	CASSLDGVNQPQHF	TGTGCCAGCAGTTTAGACGGAGTAAATCAGCCCCAGCATTTT
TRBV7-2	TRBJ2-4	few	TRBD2	CASSFLAAQNIQYF	TGTGCCAGCAGCTTTCTAGCGGCTCAAAACATTCAGTACTTC
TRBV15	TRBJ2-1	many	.	CATSRENIFSYNEQFF	TGTGCCACCAGCAGAGAGAACATTTTCTCCTACAATGAGCAGTTCTTC
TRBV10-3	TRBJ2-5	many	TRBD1	CAISETRQGETQYF	TGTGCCATCAGTGAGACTAGACAGGGGGAGACCCAGTACTTC
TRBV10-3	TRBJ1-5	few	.	CAIGMGRGGQPQHF	TGTGCCATCGGAATGGGCAGGGGCGGTCAGCCCCAGCATTTT
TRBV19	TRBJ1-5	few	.	CASSHPGLNQPQHF	TGTGCCAGCAGCCATCCGGGCCTAAATCAGCCCCAGCATTTT
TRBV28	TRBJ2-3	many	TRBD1	CASSGTGEPGDTQYF	TGTGCCAGCAGCGGGACAGGGGAACCGGGCGATACGCAGTATTTT
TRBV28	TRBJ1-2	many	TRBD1	CASSPPTGARYGYTF	TGTGCCAGCAGTCCCCCAACAGGGGCCAGATATGGCTACACCTTC
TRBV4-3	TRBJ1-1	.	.	CASSQDTESTEAFF	TGCGCCAGCAGCCAGGATACAGAGAGCACTGAAGCTTTCTTT
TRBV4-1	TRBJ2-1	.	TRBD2	CASSPTSGSGNEQFF	TGCGCCAGCAGCCCCACTAGCGGGAGTGGCAATGAGCAGTTCTTC
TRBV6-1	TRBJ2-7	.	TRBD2	CASSAPGTSREQYF	TGTGCCAGCAGTGCCCCCGGGACTAGTCGCGAGCAGTACTTC
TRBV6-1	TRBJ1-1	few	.	CASSLRADYTEAFF	TGTGCCAGCAGTCTAAGAGCAGACTATACTGAAGCTTTCTTT
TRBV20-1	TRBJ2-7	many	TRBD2	CSITGTSGTQTYEQYF	TGCAGTATTACCGGGACTAGCGGCACTCAAACCTACGAGCAGTACTTC
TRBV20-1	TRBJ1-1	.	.	CSARPPGVATEAFF	TGCAGTGCTAGACCCCCTGGAGTGGCAACTGAAGCTTTCTTT
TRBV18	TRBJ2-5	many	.	CASSPPEWETQYF	TGTGCCAGCTCACCACCTGAGTGGGAGACCCAGTACTTC
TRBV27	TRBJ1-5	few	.	CASSHIGARFSNQPQHF	TGTGCCAGCAGTCACATTGGTGCCCGTTTTAGCAATCAGCCCCAGCATTTT
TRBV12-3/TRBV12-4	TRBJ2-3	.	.	CASSSRRRGFTDTQYF	TGTGCCAGCAGTTCTAGGAGGAGGGGGTTCACAGATACGCAGTATTTT
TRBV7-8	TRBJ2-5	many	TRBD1	CASSILRGQETQYF	TGTGCCAGCAGCATCCTCAGGGGGCAAGAGACCCAGTACTTC
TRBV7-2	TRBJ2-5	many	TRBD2	CASSVGTSGSHGETQYF	TGTGCCAGCAGCGTCGGGACTAGCGGGAGTCATGGAGAGACCCAGTACTTC
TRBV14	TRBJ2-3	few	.	CASSISGWGESTDTQYF	TGTGCCAGCAGCATCTCGGGGTGGGGAGAAAGCACAGATACGCAGTATTTT
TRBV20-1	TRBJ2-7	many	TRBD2	CSAETSGRDEQYF	TGCAGTGCAGAGACTAGCGGGAGGGACGAGCAGTACTTC
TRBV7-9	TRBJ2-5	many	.	CASSLRRWDVLQETQYF	TGTGCCAGCAGCTTACGCCGCTGGGACGTCCTTCAAGAGACCCAGTACTTC
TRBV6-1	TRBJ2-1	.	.	CASSASHNEQFF	TGTGCCAGCAGTGCATCACACAATGAGCAGTTCTTC